This T cell receptor beta chain was identified during a study of breast tumors, draining lymph nodes, adjacent tissues. This clonotype occurred once. Antigen specificity is unknown. The CDR3 has 13 amino acids. Trimming cost V 6 bases and J 6 bases, with 15 bases left between them. Each CDR3 protein is one row after TCRdb ran MiXCR on the multiplex PCR reads. The profile shows some 66,000 distinct CDR3 sequences, 45% to 60% of them singletons. Study-wide findings and caveats: Tumors had less TCR diversity than lymph nodes, more than nontumor tissue. Findings are consistent with lymph node origin and intratumoral expansion of most tumor T cells.

The source material was breast tumor tissue. The chain recombines TRBV12-3 or TRBV12-4 with TRBJ2-7, with D unclear. The receptor's source is a female donor with breast cancer. Some clones in this sample may be carry-over from other donors' samples. The CDR3 here is CASSTRNDGEQYF. The CDR3 DNA reads as TGTGCCAGCAGCACCCGGAACGACGGCGAGCAGTACTTC.